This T cell receptor (beta chain) emerged from a study of vaccination and CD4 T cells after COVID-19. This clonotype has only a few counts. Antigen unknown. Per germline, CDR1 SGHAT and CDR2 FQNNGV. This CDR3 has 16 residues. V was trimmed by 5 bases and J by 3 bases, leaving 17 bases between them. Sequencing of DNA taken from cultured CD4+ T cells relied on the Oncomine TCR Beta short-read assay. TCRdb re-called the PCR reads with MiXCR, one entry per CDR3 protein. The table lists some 15,000 distinct CDR3 sequences, 40% to 65% of them singletons, with around 7.8% in the top ten. As to treatment: roughly 11-day PBMC culture with coronavirus spike peptide pools or control peptides (ViraFEST assay). IL-2 (approximately 10 IU/ml) and peptide pools (approximately 9.7 ug/ml) were added to cultures of some 2.2 million PBMCs per well.

The TCR sequence derives from a human donor who had recovered from COVID-19. Sequenced material: CD4+ T cells from blood, cultured in vitro. J is TRBJ2-4 and V is TRBV11-2; D is uncertain. CDR3 protein: CASSPSRTLYKNIQYF. Here the CDR3 DNA reads TGTGCCAGCAGCCCAAGCCGGACGCTTTACAAAAACATTCAGTACTTC.